Listed below are T cell receptor beta chains from one sample, sequenced in a study of blood T cell repertoires in COVID-19. The assay was immunoSEQ multiplex PCR, and TCRdb's table has in-frame clones only and misses some. Counted here are 250,000 to 400,000 clones, 90% occurring once; the ten biggest clones make up under 3%. The material sequenced was peripheral blood. These receptors were obtained from a woman in her twenties or thirties with COVID-19, enrolled during active disease. The CDR3 runs from the conserved cysteine through the conserved F or W. The order of the fields is V gene, CDR3 protein.

v_gene: TRBV13
CDR3aa: CASSARDLSSYEQYF

v_gene: TRBV6-5
CDR3aa: CASGKLGGETQYF

v_gene: TRBV2
CDR3aa: CASSEAWTENSPLHF

v_gene: TRBV5-4
CDR3aa: CASRSLTGTETQYF

v_gene: TRBV5-1
CDR3aa: CASSLLPTGEHQPQHF

v_gene: TRBV29-1
CDR3aa: CSVELGGNTDTQYF

v_gene: TRBV4-2
CDR3aa: CASSRIRRGAASNTGELFF

v_gene: TRBV19
CDR3aa: CASTQTGQAAVEAFF

v_gene: TRBV6-5
CDR3aa: CASSDRATNEKLFF

v_gene: TRBV7-2
CDR3aa: CASSDRVGGDTQYF

v_gene: TRBV10-3
CDR3aa: CAISTGTGRGEQYF

v_gene: TRBV6-5
CDR3aa: CASRSGGLGETQYF

v_gene: TRBV7-3
CDR3aa: CASSLTSRGEAFF

v_gene: TRBV5-6
CDR3aa: CASSPGTGAFEKLFF

v_gene: TRBV3-1/TRBV3-2
CDR3aa: CTSSQGGGNTYNEQFF

v_gene: TRBV3-1/TRBV3-2
CDR3aa: CASSHPGQGVYNEQFF

v_gene: TRBV19
CDR3aa: CASSNPGGRYGYTF

v_gene: TRBV6-5
CDR3aa: CASSPWTSPDYEQYF

v_gene: TRBV30
CDR3aa: CAASSGSYNEQFF

v_gene: TRBV28
CDR3aa: CASSQPGQPNNEQFF

v_gene: TRBV13
CDR3aa: CASSSGTSGSSHTDTQYF

v_gene: TRBV7-6
CDR3aa: CASSLGSDGGKLFF

v_gene: TRBV7-9
CDR3aa: CASSLQGYEQYF

v_gene: TRBV5-1
CDR3aa: CASSPGTGIETQYF

v_gene: TRBV6-4
CDR3aa: CASRQDRSHGYTF

v_gene: TRBV5-4
CDR3aa: CASSSDRATDTQYF

v_gene: TRBV11-2
CDR3aa: CASRPDWADTQYF

v_gene: TRBV19
CDR3aa: CASSTGGWEAFF

v_gene: TRBV28
CDR3aa: CASLGLGGIRSNEQFF

v_gene: TRBV2
CDR3aa: CASSVGPRDTIYF

v_gene: TRBV7-2
CDR3aa: CASSEGLATDTQYF

v_gene: TRBV3-1/TRBV3-2
CDR3aa: CASSQVPGTEAFF

v_gene: TRBV28
CDR3aa: CASSWGQGNYGYTF

v_gene: TRBV27
CDR3aa: CASSQGGNIQYF

v_gene: TRBV19
CDR3aa: CASSMEKSYEQYF

v_gene: TRBV11-2
CDR3aa: CASSYLLASYNEQFF

v_gene: TRBV9
CDR3aa: CASSSVTGVNTEAFF

v_gene: TRBV9
CDR3aa: CASSPRQGTEAFF

v_gene: TRBV19
CDR3aa: CASSTSGLATDTQYF

v_gene: TRBV7-8
CDR3aa: CASSLLESYEQYF

v_gene: TRBV19
CDR3aa: CASSYSLGPYNEQFF

v_gene: TRBV27
CDR3aa: CASSLFITGTDTQYF

v_gene: TRBV12-3/TRBV12-4
CDR3aa: CASSTGDRYEQYF

v_gene: TRBV19
CDR3aa: CATSKTGTGNQPQHF

v_gene: TRBV6-5
CDR3aa: CASRTEYEQYF

v_gene: TRBV27
CDR3aa: CASSLAGGSGYTF

v_gene: TRBV4-2
CDR3aa: CASSQTHSYEQYF

v_gene: TRBV3-1/TRBV3-2
CDR3aa: CASSQPSGNLNTGELFF

v_gene: TRBV28
CDR3aa: CASSLVVSYSPLHF